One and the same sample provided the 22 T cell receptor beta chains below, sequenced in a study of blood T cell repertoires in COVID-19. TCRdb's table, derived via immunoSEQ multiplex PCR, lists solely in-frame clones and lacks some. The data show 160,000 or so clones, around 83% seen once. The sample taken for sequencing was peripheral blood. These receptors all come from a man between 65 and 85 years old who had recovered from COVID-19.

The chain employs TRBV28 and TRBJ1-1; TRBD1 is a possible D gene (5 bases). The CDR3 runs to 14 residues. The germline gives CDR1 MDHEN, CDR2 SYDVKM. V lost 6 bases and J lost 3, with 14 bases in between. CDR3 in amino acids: CASRPLQGDTEAFF. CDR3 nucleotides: TGTGCCAGCAGACCCCTCCAGGGTGACACTGAAGCTTTCTTT.

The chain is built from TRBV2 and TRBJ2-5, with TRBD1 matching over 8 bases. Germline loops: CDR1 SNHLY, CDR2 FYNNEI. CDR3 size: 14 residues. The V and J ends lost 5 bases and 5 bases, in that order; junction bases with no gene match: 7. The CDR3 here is CASSPDRGRETQYF. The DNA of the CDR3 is TGTGCCAGCAGTCCTGACAGGGGAAGGGAGACCCAGTACTTC.

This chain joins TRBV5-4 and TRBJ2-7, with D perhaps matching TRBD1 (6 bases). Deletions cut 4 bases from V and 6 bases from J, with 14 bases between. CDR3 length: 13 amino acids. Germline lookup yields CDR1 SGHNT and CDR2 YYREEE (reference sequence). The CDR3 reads CASSIPQGSEQYF. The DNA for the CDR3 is TGTGCCAGCAGCATACCCCAGGGGAGCGAGCAGTACTTC.

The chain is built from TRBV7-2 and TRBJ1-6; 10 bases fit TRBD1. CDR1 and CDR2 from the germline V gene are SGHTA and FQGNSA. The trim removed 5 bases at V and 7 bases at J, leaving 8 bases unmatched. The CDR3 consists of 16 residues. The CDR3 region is CASSLLKGQGNSPLHF. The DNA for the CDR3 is TGTGCCAGCAGCCTATTGAAGGGACAGGGGAATTCACCCCTCCACTTT.

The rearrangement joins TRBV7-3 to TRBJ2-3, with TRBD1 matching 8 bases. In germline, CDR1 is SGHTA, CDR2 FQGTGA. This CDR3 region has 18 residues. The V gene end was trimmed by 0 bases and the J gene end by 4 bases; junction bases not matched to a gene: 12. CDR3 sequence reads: CASSLTAVGQGGADTQYF. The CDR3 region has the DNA TGTGCCAGCAGCTTAACGGCGGTAGGACAGGGAGGCGCAGATACGCAGTATTTT.

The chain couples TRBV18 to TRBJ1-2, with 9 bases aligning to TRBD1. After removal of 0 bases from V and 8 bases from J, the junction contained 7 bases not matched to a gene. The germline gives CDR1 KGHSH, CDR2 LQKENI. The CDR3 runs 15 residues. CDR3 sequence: CASSPPTGGSLGYTF. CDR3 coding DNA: TGTGCCAGCTCACCACCGACAGGGGGGTCGTTGGGCTACACCTTC. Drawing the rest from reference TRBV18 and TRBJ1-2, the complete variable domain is NAGVMQNPRHLVRRRGQEARLRCSPMKGHSHVYWYRQLPEEGLKFMVYLQKENIIDESGMPKERFSAEFPKEGPSILRIQQVVRGDSAAYFCASSPPTGGSLGYTFGSGTRLTVV.

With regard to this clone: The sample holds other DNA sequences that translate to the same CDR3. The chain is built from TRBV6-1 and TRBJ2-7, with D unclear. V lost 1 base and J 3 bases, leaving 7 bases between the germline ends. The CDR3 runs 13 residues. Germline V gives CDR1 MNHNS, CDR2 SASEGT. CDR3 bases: TGTGCCAGCAGTGAAGGCGGTAGCTACGAGCAGTACTTC. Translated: CASSEGGSYEQYF.

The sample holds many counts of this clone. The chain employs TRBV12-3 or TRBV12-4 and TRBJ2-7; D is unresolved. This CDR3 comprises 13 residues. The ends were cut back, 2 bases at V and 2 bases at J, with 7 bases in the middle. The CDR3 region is CASSLNAAYEQYF. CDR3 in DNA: TGTGCCAGCAGTTTAAACGCAGCCTACGAGCAGTACTTC.

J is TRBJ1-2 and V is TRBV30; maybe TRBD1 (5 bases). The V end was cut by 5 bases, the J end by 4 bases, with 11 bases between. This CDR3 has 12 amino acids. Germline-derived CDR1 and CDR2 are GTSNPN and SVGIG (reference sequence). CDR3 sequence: CAWGPGGYGYTF. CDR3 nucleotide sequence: TGTGCCTGGGGCCCCGGGGGCTATGGCTACACCTTC.

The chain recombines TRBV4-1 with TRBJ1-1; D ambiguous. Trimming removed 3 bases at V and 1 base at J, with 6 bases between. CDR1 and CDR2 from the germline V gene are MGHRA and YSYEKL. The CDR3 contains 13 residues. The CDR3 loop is CASSQVQNTEAFF. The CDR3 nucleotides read TGCGCCAGCAGCCAGGTACAGAACACTGAAGCTTTCTTT.

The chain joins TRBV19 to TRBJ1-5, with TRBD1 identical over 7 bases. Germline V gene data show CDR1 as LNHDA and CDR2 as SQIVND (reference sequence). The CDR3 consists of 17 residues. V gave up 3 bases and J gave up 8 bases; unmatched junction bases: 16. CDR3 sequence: CASSILRGAVSWEPQHF. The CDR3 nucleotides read TGTGCCAGTAGTATCCTCAGGGGGGCGGTATCGTGGGAGCCCCAGCATTTT.

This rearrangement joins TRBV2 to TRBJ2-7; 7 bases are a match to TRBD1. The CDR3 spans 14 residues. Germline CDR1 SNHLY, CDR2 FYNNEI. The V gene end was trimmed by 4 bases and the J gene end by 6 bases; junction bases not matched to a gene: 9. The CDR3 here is CASSAGRQGSEQYF. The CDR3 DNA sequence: TGTGCCAGCAGTGCTGGTCGACAGGGCAGCGAGCAGTACTTC.

CDR3 loop: CASQMGGTAHQPQHF. DNA of the CDR3: TGTGCTAGTCAAATGGGGGGGACGGCCCATCAGCCCCAGCATTTT. The chain recombines TRBV12-5 with TRBJ1-5, with a possible D match to TRBD1 (5 bases). V lost 8 bases, J lost 5 bases, and 19 bases lay in between. This CDR3 comprises 15 residues. The germline V gene encodes CDR1 LGHNT and CDR2 FRNRAP.

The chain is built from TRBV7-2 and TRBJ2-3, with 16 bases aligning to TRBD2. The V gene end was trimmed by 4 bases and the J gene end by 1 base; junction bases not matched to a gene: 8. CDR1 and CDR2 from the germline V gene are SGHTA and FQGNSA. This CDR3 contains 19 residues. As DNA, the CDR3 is TGTGCCAGCAGCTGGTCCGGGACTAGCGGGAGGGGGCGCACAGATACGCAGTATTTT. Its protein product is CASSWSGTSGRGRTDTQYF.

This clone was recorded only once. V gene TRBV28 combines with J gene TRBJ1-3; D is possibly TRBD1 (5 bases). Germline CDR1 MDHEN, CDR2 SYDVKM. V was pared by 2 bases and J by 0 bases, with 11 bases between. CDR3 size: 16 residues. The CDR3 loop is CASSLGGVDSGNTIYF. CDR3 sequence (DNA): TGTGCCAGCAGTTTAGGGGGGGTCGACTCTGGAAACACCATATATTTT.

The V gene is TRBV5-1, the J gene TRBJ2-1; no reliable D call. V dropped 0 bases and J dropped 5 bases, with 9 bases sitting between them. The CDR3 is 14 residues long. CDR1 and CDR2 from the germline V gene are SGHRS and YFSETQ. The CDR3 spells CASSLGAMNNEQFF. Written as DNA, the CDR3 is TGCGCCAGCAGCTTGGGGGCAATGAACAATGAGCAGTTCTTC.

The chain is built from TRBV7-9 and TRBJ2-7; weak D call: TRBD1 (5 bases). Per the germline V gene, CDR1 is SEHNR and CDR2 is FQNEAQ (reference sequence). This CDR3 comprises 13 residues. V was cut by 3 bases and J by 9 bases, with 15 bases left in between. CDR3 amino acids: CASSLDTAFRQYF. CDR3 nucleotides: TGTGCCAGCAGCTTGGACACCGCATTTCGGCAGTACTTC.

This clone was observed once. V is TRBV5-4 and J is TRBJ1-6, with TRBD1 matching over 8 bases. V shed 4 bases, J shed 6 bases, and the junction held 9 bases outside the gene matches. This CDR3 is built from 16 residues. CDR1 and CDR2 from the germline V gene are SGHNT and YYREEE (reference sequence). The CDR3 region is CASSGTGGRFNSPLHF. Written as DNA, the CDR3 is TGTGCCAGCAGCGGAACAGGGGGAAGGTTTAATTCACCCCTCCACTTT.

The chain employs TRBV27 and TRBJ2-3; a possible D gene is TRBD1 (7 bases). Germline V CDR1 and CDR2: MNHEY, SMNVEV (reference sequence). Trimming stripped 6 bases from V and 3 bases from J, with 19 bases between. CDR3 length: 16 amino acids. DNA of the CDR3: TGTGCCAGCAGACCCTATGACAGGGACTTTACAGATACGCAGTATTTT. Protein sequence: CASRPYDRDFTDTQYF.

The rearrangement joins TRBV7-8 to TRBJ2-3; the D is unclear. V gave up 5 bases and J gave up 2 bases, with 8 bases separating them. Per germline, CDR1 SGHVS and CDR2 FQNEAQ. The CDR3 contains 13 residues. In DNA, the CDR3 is TGTGCCAGCAGCCGGGCTTTCACAGATACGCAGTATTTT. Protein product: CASSRAFTDTQYF. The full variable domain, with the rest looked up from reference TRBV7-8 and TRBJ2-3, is GAGVSQSPRYKVAKRGQDVALRCDPISGHVSLFWYQQALGQGPEFLTYFQNEAQLDKSGLPSDRFFAERPEGSVSTLKIQRTQQEDSAVYLCASSRAFTDTQYFGPGTRLTVL.

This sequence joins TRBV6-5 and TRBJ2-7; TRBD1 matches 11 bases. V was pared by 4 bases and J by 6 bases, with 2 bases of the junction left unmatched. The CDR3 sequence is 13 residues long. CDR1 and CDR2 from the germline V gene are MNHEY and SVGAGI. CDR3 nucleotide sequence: TGTGCCAGCAGTTCGGGACAGGGGGTCGAGCAGTACTTC. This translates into CASSSGQGVEQYF.

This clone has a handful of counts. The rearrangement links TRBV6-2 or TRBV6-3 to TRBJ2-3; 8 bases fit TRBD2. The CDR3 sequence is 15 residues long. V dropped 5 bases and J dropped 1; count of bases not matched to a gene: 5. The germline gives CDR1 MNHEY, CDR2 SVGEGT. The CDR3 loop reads CASSSSGIRTDTQYF. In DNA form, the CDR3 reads TGTGCCAGCAGTAGTAGCGGGATACGCACAGATACGCAGTATTTT.